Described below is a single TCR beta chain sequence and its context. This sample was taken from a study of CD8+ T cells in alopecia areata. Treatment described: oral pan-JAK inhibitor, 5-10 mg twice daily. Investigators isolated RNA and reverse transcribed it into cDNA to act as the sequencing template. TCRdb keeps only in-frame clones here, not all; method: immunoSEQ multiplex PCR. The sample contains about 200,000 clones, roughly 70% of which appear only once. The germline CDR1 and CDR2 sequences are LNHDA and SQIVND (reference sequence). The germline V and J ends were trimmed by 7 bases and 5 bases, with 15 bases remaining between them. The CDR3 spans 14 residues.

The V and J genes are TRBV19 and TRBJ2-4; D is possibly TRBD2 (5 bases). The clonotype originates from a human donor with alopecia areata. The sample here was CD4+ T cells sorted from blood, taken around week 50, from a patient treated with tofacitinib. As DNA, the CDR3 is TGTGCCAGTACCGGACTTTTGCCAGAAAACATTCAGTACTTC. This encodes CASTGLLPENIQYF.